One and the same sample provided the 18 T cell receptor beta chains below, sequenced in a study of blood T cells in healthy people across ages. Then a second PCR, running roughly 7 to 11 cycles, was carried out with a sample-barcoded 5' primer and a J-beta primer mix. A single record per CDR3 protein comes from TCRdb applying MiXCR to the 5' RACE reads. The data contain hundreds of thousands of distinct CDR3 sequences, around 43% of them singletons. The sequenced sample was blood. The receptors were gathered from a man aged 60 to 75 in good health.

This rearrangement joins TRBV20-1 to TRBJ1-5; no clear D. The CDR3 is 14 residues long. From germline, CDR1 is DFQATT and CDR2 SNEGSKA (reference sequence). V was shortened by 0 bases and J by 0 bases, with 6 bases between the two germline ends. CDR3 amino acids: CSAREKYSNQPQHF. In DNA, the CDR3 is TGCAGTGCTAGAGAGAAATATAGCAATCAGCCCCAGCATTTT.

The CDR3 protein is CSARGGAHTIPYF. The CDR3 DNA sequence: TGCAGTGCTAGGGGGGGGGCCCATACAATTCCGTATTTT. The chain links TRBV20-1 to TRBJ2-3, with TRBD2 as a possible D gene (7 bases). Germline V gene data show CDR1 as DFQATT and CDR2 as SNEGSKA (reference sequence). V lost 3 bases to trimming and J lost 14 bases, with 21 bases between them. CDR3 length equals 13 residues.

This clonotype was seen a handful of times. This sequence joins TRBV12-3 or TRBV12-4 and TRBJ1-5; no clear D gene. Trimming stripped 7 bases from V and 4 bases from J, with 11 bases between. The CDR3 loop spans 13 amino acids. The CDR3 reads CASMWRENQPQHF. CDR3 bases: TGTGCCAGCATGTGGAGAGAAAATCAGCCCCAGCATTTT.

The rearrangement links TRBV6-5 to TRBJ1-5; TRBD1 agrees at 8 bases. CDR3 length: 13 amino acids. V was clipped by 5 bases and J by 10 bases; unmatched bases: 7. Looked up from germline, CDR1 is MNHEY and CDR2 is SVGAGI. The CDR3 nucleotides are TGTGCCAGCAGTAGACAGGGGCTCAGCCCCCAGCATTTT. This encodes CASSRQGLSPQHF.

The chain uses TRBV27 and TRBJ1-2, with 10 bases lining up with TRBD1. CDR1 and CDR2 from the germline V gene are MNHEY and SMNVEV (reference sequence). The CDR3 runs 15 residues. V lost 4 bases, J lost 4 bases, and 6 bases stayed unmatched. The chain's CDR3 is CASSSPGQGLYGYTF. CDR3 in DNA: TGTGCCAGCAGTTCTCCGGGACAGGGGCTCTATGGCTACACCTTC.

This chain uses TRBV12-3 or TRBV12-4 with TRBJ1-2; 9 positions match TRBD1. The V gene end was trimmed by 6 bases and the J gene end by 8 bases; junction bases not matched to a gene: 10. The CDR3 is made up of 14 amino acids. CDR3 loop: CASRITGGGDGYTF. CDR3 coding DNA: TGTGCCAGCAGGATTACAGGGGGCGGTGACGGCTACACCTTC.

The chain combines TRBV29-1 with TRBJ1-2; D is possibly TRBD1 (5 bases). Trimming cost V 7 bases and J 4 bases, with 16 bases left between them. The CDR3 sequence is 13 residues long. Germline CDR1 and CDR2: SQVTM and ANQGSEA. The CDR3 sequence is CSARASPSYGYTF. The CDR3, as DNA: TGCAGCGCCAGGGCTAGCCCGTCCTATGGCTACACCTTC.

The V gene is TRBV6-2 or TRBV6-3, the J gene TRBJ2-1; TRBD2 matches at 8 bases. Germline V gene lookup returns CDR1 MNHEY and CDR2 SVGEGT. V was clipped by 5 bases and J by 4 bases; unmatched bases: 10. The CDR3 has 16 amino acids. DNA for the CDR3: TGTGCCAGCAGTGGTCGCGGGGGGAGCCTTTACAATGAGCAGTTCTTC. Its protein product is CASSGRGGSLYNEQFF.

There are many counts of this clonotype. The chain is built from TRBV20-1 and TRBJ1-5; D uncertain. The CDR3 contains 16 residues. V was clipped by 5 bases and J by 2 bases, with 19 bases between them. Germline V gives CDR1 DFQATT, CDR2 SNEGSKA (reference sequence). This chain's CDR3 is CSAPSSPMSGNQPQHF. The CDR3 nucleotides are TGCAGTGCTCCCTCAAGCCCCATGTCAGGCAATCAGCCCCAGCATTTT.

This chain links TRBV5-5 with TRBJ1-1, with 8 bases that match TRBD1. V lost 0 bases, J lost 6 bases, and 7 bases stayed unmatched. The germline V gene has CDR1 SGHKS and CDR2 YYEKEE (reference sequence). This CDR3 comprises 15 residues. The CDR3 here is CASSLEQGAIAEAFF. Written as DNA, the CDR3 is TGTGCCAGCAGCTTGGAGCAGGGGGCAATAGCTGAAGCTTTCTTT.

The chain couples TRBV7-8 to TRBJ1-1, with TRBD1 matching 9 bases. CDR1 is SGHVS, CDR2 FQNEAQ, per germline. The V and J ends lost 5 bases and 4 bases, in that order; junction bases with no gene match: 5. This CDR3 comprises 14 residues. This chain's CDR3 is CASSQSTGGTEAFF. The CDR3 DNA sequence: TGTGCCAGCAGCCAATCGACAGGGGGCACTGAAGCTTTCTTT.

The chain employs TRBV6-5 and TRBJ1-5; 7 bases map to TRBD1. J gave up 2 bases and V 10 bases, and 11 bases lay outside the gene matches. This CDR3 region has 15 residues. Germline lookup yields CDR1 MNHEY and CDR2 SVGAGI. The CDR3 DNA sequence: TGTGCCACCAGAGACAGGGTCCTCGGCAATCAGCCCCAGCATTTT. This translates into CATRDRVLGNQPQHF.

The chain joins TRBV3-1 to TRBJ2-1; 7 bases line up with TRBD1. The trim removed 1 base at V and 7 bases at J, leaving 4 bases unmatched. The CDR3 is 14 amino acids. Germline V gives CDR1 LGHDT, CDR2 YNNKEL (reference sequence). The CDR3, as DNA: TGTGCCAGCAGCCAAGTGACCAGGGGGAATGAGCAGTTCTTC. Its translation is CASSQVTRGNEQFF.

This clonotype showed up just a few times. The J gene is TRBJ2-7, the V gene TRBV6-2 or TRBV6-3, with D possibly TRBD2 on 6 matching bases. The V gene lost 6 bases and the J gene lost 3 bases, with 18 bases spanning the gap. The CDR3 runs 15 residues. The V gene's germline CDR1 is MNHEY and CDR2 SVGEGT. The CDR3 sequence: CASRLSGTGGYEQYF. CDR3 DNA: TGTGCCAGCAGACTCTCCGGGACTGGGGGCTACGAGCAGTACTTC.

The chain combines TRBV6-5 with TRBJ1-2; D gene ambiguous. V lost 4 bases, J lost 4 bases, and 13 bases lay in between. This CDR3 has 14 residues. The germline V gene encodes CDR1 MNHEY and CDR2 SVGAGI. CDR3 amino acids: CASSLVSEGYGYTF. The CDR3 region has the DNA TGTGCCAGCAGTTTAGTTTCCGAGGGCTATGGCTACACCTTC.

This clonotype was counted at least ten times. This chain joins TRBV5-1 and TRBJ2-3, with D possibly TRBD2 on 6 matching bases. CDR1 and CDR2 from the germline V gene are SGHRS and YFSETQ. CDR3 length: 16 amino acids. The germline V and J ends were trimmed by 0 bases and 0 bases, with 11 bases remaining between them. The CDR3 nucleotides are TGCGCCAGCAGCTTGGGCACTAGCCTCAGCACAGATACGCAGTATTTT. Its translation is CASSLGTSLSTDTQYF.

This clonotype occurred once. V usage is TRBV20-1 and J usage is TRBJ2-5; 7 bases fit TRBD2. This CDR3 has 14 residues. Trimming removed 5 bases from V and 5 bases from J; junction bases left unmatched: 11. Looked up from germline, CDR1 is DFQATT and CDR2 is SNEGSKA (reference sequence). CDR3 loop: CSAGKLANEETQYF. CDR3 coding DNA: TGCAGTGCTGGGAAACTAGCGAATGAGGAGACCCAGTACTTC.

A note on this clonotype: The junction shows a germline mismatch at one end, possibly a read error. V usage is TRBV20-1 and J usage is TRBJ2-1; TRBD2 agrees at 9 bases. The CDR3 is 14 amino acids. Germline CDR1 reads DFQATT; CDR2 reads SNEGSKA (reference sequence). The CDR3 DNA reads TGCAGTGTTAGAGATCTAGCGGGGTACAATGAGCAGTTCTTC. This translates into CSVRDLAGYNEQFF.